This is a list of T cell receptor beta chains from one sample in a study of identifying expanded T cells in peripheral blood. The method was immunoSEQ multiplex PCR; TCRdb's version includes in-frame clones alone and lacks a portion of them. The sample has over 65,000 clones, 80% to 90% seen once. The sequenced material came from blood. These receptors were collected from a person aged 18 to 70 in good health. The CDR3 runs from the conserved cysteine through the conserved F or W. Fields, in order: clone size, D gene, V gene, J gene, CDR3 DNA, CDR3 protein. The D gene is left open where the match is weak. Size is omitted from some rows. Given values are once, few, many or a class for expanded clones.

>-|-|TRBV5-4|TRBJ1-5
TGTGCCAGCAGCCCGTCGGCAGGTCGGAATCAGCCCCAGCATTTT
CASSPSAGRNQPQHF
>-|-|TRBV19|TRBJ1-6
TGTGCCAGTAGTACTGGTTGGGGTTCACCCCTCCACTTT
CASSTGWGSPLHF
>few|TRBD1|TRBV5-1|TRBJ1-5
TGCGCCAGCAGTTTCGGGACAGGGGATCAGCCCCAGCATTTT
CASSFGTGDQPQHF
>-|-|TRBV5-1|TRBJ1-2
TGCGCCAGTTCCTCTCAGGACAGTAACTATGGCTACACCTTC
CASSSQDSNYGYTF
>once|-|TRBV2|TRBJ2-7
TGTGCCAGCAGTGAAGTTTTGGGGGGCTACGAGCAGTACTTC
CASSEVLGGYEQYF
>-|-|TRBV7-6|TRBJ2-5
TGTGCCAGCAGCTTAAAAGAGACCCAGTACTTC
CASSLKETQYF
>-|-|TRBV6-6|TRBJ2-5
TGTGCCAGCAGTTACCCCAGGGGGGGCGGGGAGACCCAGTACTTC
CASSYPRGGGETQYF
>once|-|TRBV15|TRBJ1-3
TGTGCCACGCGGTATGACTTCTCTGGAAACACCATATATTTT
CATRYDFSGNTIYF
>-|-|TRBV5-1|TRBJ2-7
TGCGCCAGCAGCCCCACTGACACCCTCTTTAGCTCCTACGAGCAGTACTTC
CASSPTDTLFSSYEQYF
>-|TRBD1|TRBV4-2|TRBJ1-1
TGTGCCAGCAGCCAAGAAGGGGGCTCCGAAGCTTTCTTT
CASSQEGGSEAFF
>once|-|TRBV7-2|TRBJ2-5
TGTGCCAGCAGCTTATATGGGCAGGGAGAAGAGACCCAGTACTTC
CASSLYGQGEETQYF